Listed below are T cell receptor beta chains from one sample, sequenced in a study of cytomegalovirus exposure and HLA in healthy donors. TCRdb's copy holds only in-frame clones and misses some; the assay was immunoSEQ multiplex PCR. The repertoire holds around 140,000 clones, with over 60% as singletons. What was sequenced was PBMCs. These receptors all stem from a man aged 35-49 years in good health and CMV-seronegative. The CDR3 runs from the conserved cysteine through the conserved F or W. D genes are given only for firm matches. For some rows the clone size is stated as once, few or many, or as a class when expanded; others skip it.

d_call: TRBD1
clone_size: -
j_call: TRBJ1-2
v_call: TRBV19
cdr3_aa: CASSTQNRGLYCGYTF
cdr3_nt: TGTGCCAGTAGTACCCAAAACAGGGGGCTCTACTGTGGCTACACCTTC

d_call: -
clone_size: few
j_call: TRBJ2-1
v_call: TRBV5-1
cdr3_aa: CASSWRGLGGPAVGEQFF
cdr3_nt: TGCGCCAGCAGCTGGAGGGGGCTCGGTGGGCCCGCGGTTGGTGAGCAGTTCTTC

d_call: TRBD2
clone_size: -
j_call: TRBJ2-7
v_call: TRBV7-9
cdr3_aa: CASSYRTRAYEQYF
cdr3_nt: TGTGCCAGCAGCTATCGGACTAGGGCCTACGAGCAGTACTTC

d_call: TRBD1
clone_size: -
j_call: TRBJ1-4
v_call: TRBV7-2
cdr3_aa: CASSVQAGGVGEKLFF
cdr3_nt: TGTGCCAGCAGCGTACAAGCAGGGGGCGTGGGTGAAAAACTGTTTTTT

d_call: TRBD2
clone_size: few
j_call: TRBJ2-1
v_call: TRBV9
cdr3_aa: CASSVFGAGGYNEQFF
cdr3_nt: TGTGCCAGCAGCGTATTCGGGGCGGGGGGGTACAATGAGCAGTTCTTC

d_call: -
clone_size: -
j_call: TRBJ1-5
v_call: TRBV5-1
cdr3_aa: CASSLEGGSNQPQHF
cdr3_nt: TGCGCCAGCAGCTTAGAGGGAGGAAGCAATCAGCCCCAGCATTTT

d_call: -
clone_size: few
j_call: TRBJ2-7
v_call: TRBV28
cdr3_aa: CASTSGGGQSYEQYF
cdr3_nt: TGTGCCAGCACCTCCGGGGGGGGACAGTCCTACGAGCAGTACTTC

d_call: -
clone_size: -
j_call: TRBJ1-1
v_call: TRBV10-3
cdr3_aa: CAITRGGTMNTEAFF
cdr3_nt: TGTGCCATCACCCGGGGAGGGACCATGAACACTGAAGCTTTCTTT

d_call: TRBD1
clone_size: -
j_call: TRBJ1-5
v_call: TRBV28
cdr3_aa: CASREYRGYQPQHF
cdr3_nt: TGTGCCAGCAGAGAGTACAGGGGATATCAGCCCCAGCATTTT

d_call: -
clone_size: -
j_call: TRBJ2-3
v_call: TRBV5-1
cdr3_aa: CASSLGTSTDTQYF
cdr3_nt: TGCGCCAGCAGCTTAGGGACTAGCACAGATACGCAGTATTTT

d_call: TRBD1
clone_size: -
j_call: TRBJ2-7
v_call: TRBV19
cdr3_aa: CASSPSGQLNSYEQYF
cdr3_nt: TGTGCCAGTAGTCCCTCGGGACAGCTTAACTCCTACGAGCAGTACTTC

d_call: TRBD1
clone_size: -
j_call: TRBJ2-5
v_call: TRBV10-3
cdr3_aa: CAIGDRGQGTQYF
cdr3_nt: TGTGCCATCGGAGACAGGGGGCAAGGGACCCAGTACTTC

d_call: -
clone_size: -
j_call: TRBJ1-1
v_call: TRBV19
cdr3_aa: CASSIVAGDHTEAFF
cdr3_nt: TGTGCCAGTAGTATAGTAGCGGGGGACCACACTGAAGCTTTCTTT

d_call: -
clone_size: -
j_call: TRBJ1-3
v_call: TRBV28
cdr3_aa: CASRSPGTHSGNTIYF
cdr3_nt: TGTGCCAGCAGATCCCCCGGGACACACTCTGGAAACACCATATATTTT

d_call: -
clone_size: -
j_call: TRBJ1-5
v_call: TRBV6-5
cdr3_aa: CASSEIRAQPQHF
cdr3_nt: TGTGCCAGCAGTGAAATCAGGGCTCAGCCCCAGCATTTT

d_call: -
clone_size: -
j_call: TRBJ1-3
v_call: TRBV30
cdr3_aa: CAWSFGAGLGNTIYF
cdr3_nt: TGTGCCTGGAGTTTTGGGGCAGGGCTTGGAAACACCATATATTTT

d_call: -
clone_size: once
j_call: TRBJ1-4
v_call: TRBV7-9
cdr3_aa: CSSSPDVGPGDEKLFF
cdr3_nt: TGTTCCAGCAGCCCCGATGTTGGCCCAGGGGATGAAAAACTGTTTTTT

d_call: TRBD2
clone_size: -
j_call: TRBJ2-3
v_call: TRBV7-3
cdr3_aa: CASSLGLAGTDTQYF
cdr3_nt: TGTGCCAGCAGCTTAGGTCTAGCGGGCACAGATACGCAGTATTTT

d_call: -
clone_size: -
j_call: TRBJ1-2
v_call: TRBV5-8
cdr3_aa: CASISSGQYYGYTF
cdr3_nt: TGTGCCAGCATAAGTAGTGGACAGTACTATGGCTACACCTTC

d_call: -
clone_size: -
j_call: TRBJ2-7
v_call: TRBV5-1
cdr3_aa: CASSLDPPKSVEQYF
cdr3_nt: TGCGCCAGCAGCTTGGATCCCCCGAAGTCGGTCGAGCAGTACTTC

d_call: TRBD2
clone_size: -
j_call: TRBJ2-3
v_call: TRBV7-2
cdr3_aa: CASTPRAGGWDTQYF
cdr3_nt: TGTGCCAGCACCCCGAGGGCGGGAGGCTGGGATACGCAGTATTTT

d_call: TRBD1
clone_size: -
j_call: TRBJ2-5
v_call: TRBV11-2
cdr3_aa: CASSQGQGGTETQYF
cdr3_nt: TGTGCCAGCAGCCAGGGACAGGGGGGGACAGAGACCCAGTACTTC

d_call: -
clone_size: -
j_call: TRBJ2-5
v_call: TRBV28
cdr3_aa: CASSLMFLGSREQYF
cdr3_nt: TGTGCCAGCAGTTTGATGTTTCTGGGCTCTAGGGAGCAGTACTTC

d_call: TRBD1
clone_size: -
j_call: TRBJ2-5
v_call: TRBV5-1
cdr3_aa: CASSPRDSLQETQYF
cdr3_nt: TGCGCCAGCAGCCCAAGGGACAGCCTCCAAGAGACCCAGTACTTC

d_call: TRBD1
clone_size: -
j_call: TRBJ1-1
v_call: TRBV30
cdr3_aa: CAWSGTGGVTEAFF
cdr3_nt: TGTGCCTGGAGTGGTACAGGGGGCGTCACTGAAGCTTTCTTT

d_call: -
clone_size: -
j_call: TRBJ1-1
v_call: TRBV5-4
cdr3_aa: CASRQTPGAEAFF
cdr3_nt: TGTGCCAGCAGACAGACTCCAGGGGCTGAAGCTTTCTTT

d_call: -
clone_size: -
j_call: TRBJ1-5
v_call: TRBV19
cdr3_aa: CASSSGGLNQPQHF
cdr3_nt: TGTGCCAGTTCCTCGGGGGGGCTCAATCAGCCCCAGCATTTT

d_call: TRBD1
clone_size: -
j_call: TRBJ2-3
v_call: TRBV6-4
cdr3_aa: CASSDGQGPYTQYF
cdr3_nt: TGTGCCAGCAGTGACGGACAGGGGCCGTATACGCAGTATTTT

d_call: TRBD2
clone_size: once
j_call: TRBJ2-3
v_call: TRBV5-1
cdr3_aa: CASSSLAGETDTQYF
cdr3_nt: TGCGCCAGCAGCTCACTAGCGGGGGAAACAGATACGCAGTATTTT

d_call: -
clone_size: few
j_call: TRBJ2-1
v_call: TRBV25-1
cdr3_aa: CASGAGSRPYNEQFF
cdr3_nt: TGTGCCAGCGGCGCGGGATCCCGACCATACAATGAGCAGTTCTTC

d_call: -
clone_size: few
j_call: TRBJ1-2
v_call: TRBV28
cdr3_aa: CASSLGGYGYTF
cdr3_nt: TGTGCCAGCAGTTTAGGGGGGTATGGCTACACCTTC

d_call: TRBD1
clone_size: -
j_call: TRBJ1-1
v_call: TRBV19
cdr3_aa: CASSKTGTTEAFF
cdr3_nt: TGTGCCAGTAGTAAGACAGGGACCACTGAAGCTTTCTTT

d_call: -
clone_size: few
j_call: TRBJ2-1
v_call: TRBV30
cdr3_aa: CAWSVEWRSYNEQFF
cdr3_nt: TGTGCCTGGAGTGTAGAATGGCGGAGCTACAATGAGCAGTTCTTC

d_call: -
clone_size: -
j_call: TRBJ2-7
v_call: TRBV4-1
cdr3_aa: CASSQDPGQVNSYEQYF
cdr3_nt: TGCGCCAGCAGCCAAGATCCGGGACAAGTAAATTCCTACGAGCAGTACTTC

d_call: TRBD1
clone_size: -
j_call: TRBJ2-3
v_call: TRBV2
cdr3_aa: CASSEGPGRYSGTGGERYF
cdr3_nt: TGTGCCAGCAGCGAAGGGCCCGGGAGGTACTCCGGGACAGGGGGCGAAAGGTATTTT

d_call: -
clone_size: -
j_call: TRBJ2-2
v_call: TRBV5-1
cdr3_aa: CASSLVGGSGELFF
cdr3_nt: TGCGCCAGCAGCTTGGTAGGAGGAAGTGGGGAGCTGTTTTTT

d_call: TRBD1
clone_size: -
j_call: TRBJ2-1
v_call: TRBV14
cdr3_aa: CASSLTTGFEQFF
cdr3_nt: TGTGCCAGCAGCCTTACGACAGGGTTTGAGCAGTTCTTC

d_call: TRBD1
clone_size: -
j_call: TRBJ2-7
v_call: TRBV28
cdr3_aa: CASRLQGSRYEQYF
cdr3_nt: TGTGCCAGCAGGCTACAGGGGTCCCGTTACGAGCAGTACTTC

d_call: TRBD1
clone_size: -
j_call: TRBJ2-7
v_call: TRBV9
cdr3_aa: CASSDTGEEQYF
cdr3_nt: TGTGCCAGCAGCGACACAGGGGAAGAGCAGTACTTC

d_call: TRBD2
clone_size: -
j_call: TRBJ2-2
v_call: TRBV28
cdr3_aa: CASSSYRTSGSLDTGELFF
cdr3_nt: TGTGCCAGCAGTTCATACCGGACTAGCGGGAGCCTGGACACCGGGGAGCTGTTTTTT

d_call: TRBD1
clone_size: -
j_call: TRBJ2-1
v_call: TRBV6-5
cdr3_aa: CASSYSGTDYNEQFF
cdr3_nt: TGTGCCAGCAGTTACTCCGGGACAGACTACAATGAGCAGTTCTTC

d_call: -
clone_size: few
j_call: TRBJ2-3
v_call: TRBV6-6
cdr3_aa: CASSLTSTDTQYF
cdr3_nt: TGTGCCAGCAGCCTCACTAGCACAGATACGCAGTATTTT

d_call: -
clone_size: -
j_call: TRBJ2-1
v_call: TRBV10-3
cdr3_aa: CAIRGEVRGNEQFF
cdr3_nt: TGTGCCATCAGAGGTGAGGTTCGTGGAAATGAGCAGTTCTTC

d_call: TRBD1
clone_size: -
j_call: TRBJ2-7
v_call: TRBV6-1
cdr3_aa: CASSARTGYEQYF
cdr3_nt: TGTGCCAGCAGTGCCCGGACAGGTTACGAGCAGTACTTC

d_call: TRBD1
clone_size: -
j_call: TRBJ2-7
v_call: TRBV11-1
cdr3_aa: CASSSSGTGESGYEQYF
cdr3_nt: TGTGCCAGCAGCTCATCAGGGACAGGGGAAAGTGGCTACGAGCAGTACTTC